This entry features one T cell receptor (beta chain) sequence. The clone's antigen remains unknown. Base qualities are not at hand, and no much larger clone is one base apart. TCRbeta CDR3 regions were amplified from genomic DNA by means of the immunoSEQ Assay, a bias-controlled multiplex PCR. Per the original workflow: Within the assay, amplification of reference gene primers was used to estimate how many nucleated cells each sample contained. To quantify the absolute abundance of each unique TCRbeta CDR3 rearrangement, sequence reads were collapsed and filtered. Productive Simpson clonality was computed per sample as the square root of Simpson's diversity index over productive rearrangements. Not all clones reach the TCRdb copy of this immuneACCESS table, which keeps in-frame sequences only. Checked studies attribute under half of the gap to unresolved V genes and leave the rest unexplained. The V and J calls and clone size come from that table; D and trimming were worked out from the DNA. The sample table records about 140,000 clones; about 86% of these occur just once. The ten largest clones capture around 4% of the sample.

This sample stems from a study of blood T cell repertoires in COVID-19 (dated by TCRdb to 2020 to 2021). With regard to the full study: Samples covering the acute and convalescent phases of COVID-19 were provided by collaborators in the United States, Italy and Spain. HLA class I and class II types, where available, came from metadata supplied by the sample provider rather than from assay-based typing. The prospective study material was composed of cDNA or gDNA derived from T cells, B-cell-depleted T cells, or PBMCs. The sample metadata nearly always contained a de-identified subject ID, COVID-19 status, age in years and sex. The samples were drawn from two sources: the first 160 participants of the ongoing ImmuneRACE study, and 1,254 subjects contributed by 6 global collaborators. The repertoires were made available in a free public database intended to serve as a resource for research on the immune response to SARS-CoV-2. Subjects who had been exposed to COVID-19, were actively infected with it, or had recovered from it provided the deeply sampled blood TCRbeta repertoires that made up the dataset. Study-wide conclusions, independent of this receptor: Clinical and demographic metadata were provided uncurated, with the amount varying by source and participant.

Whole blood was collected in K2EDTA tubes by collaborating institutions according to the institutions' own protocols. For TCRbeta analysis, collaborators shipped samples as frozen whole blood, isolated PBMCs, or DNA extracted from either of those sample types. The junction shows trimming of 5 bases on V and 2 bases on J, plus 10 bases between the germline ends. The CDR3 spans 14 residues, from the cysteine through the phenylalanine. Only CDR3 DNA remains: 42 bases, in frame from the first base. Taken from the germline V gene, the CDR1 and CDR2 loops are MDHEN and SYDVKM. Sequencing input: peripheral blood. This clonotype originated in a woman aged 55-69 years with acute or convalescent COVID-19. The chain is made from TRBV28 and TRBJ2-1; 6 matching bases give a weak D call of TRBD2. The CDR3 region has the sequence CASSAASAYNEQFF. The nucleotide sequence reads TGTGCCAGCAGTGCGGCTAGCGCCTACAATGAGCAGTTCTTC.